This TCR beta chain derives from a study of PD-1 blockade in classical Hodgkin lymphoma (dated by TCRdb to the early 2020s). For the wider study: Nivolumab dosing was 3 mg/kg intravenously every 2 weeks, continuing until either disease progression or unacceptable toxicity. To define a peripheral blood immune signature of response to PD-1 blockade in classical Hodgkin lymphoma, the study combined TCR beta sequencing with CyTOF.

The trim is 7 bases for V and 0 bases for J, with a gap of 15 bases between the germline ends. The CDR3, from cysteine to phenylalanine, totals 15 residues. Left in the record is the CDR3 DNA by itself, 45 bases read in frame from the first base. CDR1 and CDR2 were assigned from the germline V gene (reference sequence) as SGHNT and YYREEE. With respect to this clone: The antigen this receptor binds is unknown. No quality values exist for individual bases; no much larger clone is one base distant.

The Qiagen DNeasy kit was used to extract genomic DNA from unsorted PBMCs and from the negatively selected CD4+ and CD8+ fractions. TCR beta CDR3 regions were amplified by immunoSEQ multiplex PCR using primers annealing to V and J segments. A synthetic immune receptor repertoire was used to minimize amplification bias, and any residual bias was removed computationally once sequencing was done. As for the authors' bioinformatics: Custom Python scripts were used to quantify repertoire diversity as the Shannon entropy index. Unsorted, CD4+ and CD8+ repertoires were analyzed separately, except in combined analyses where CD4+ and CD8+ sequences were merged in silico. A clone was considered expanded if an increase in frequency of at least 2-fold after treatment relative to C1D1 was found, and a pseudocount of 0.5 was applied to clones undetected at baseline. Singleton clones were defined as clones with 0 or 1 copy at C1D1, and non-singleton clones were defined as clones with 2 or more copies. Clones expanded in unsorted samples were assigned a CD4+, CD8+ or unknown annotation through matching of protein sequences in sorted samples from the same patient. Wilcoxon tests were applied to paired samples to test diversity changes from C1D1 to C4D1. Sourced from immuneACCESS, this table was stored by TCRdb with only in-frame sequences that have V and J called. A share of the clones is absent; for the studies checked, an unresolved V gene accounts for under half, and the remainder has no known explanation. V, J and clone size are taken as reported in that table, and D and trimming were inferred from the DNA itself. Counted in this sample were 25,000 to 35,000 clones; over 75% of them appeared once. The ten most abundant clones make up 2.4% of the sample.

The sample's time point label is to be understood as: cycle 1 day 1 (C1D1), immediately before nivolumab initiation. All trial patients had relapsed after autologous stem cell transplantation, with cohorts A, B and C differing in prior brentuximab vedotin exposure. Using a Miltenyi CD4+ T cell isolation kit, CD4+ T cells were purified from thawed PBMCs through magnetic negative selection. A total of 56 patients with relapsed/refractory classical Hodgkin lymphoma made up the trial cohort, and each patient's best overall response was complete response, partial response or progressive disease. Trial patients were treated with single-agent nivolumab in the multi-cohort phase II CheckMate 205 trial. Best overall response was determined by an independent review committee according to the 2007 International Working Group response criteria. PBMCs from the trial were collected at three points: immediately before nivolumab initiation (C1D1), and during therapy at cycle 2 day 1 and cycle 4 day 1. After peripheral blood was drawn into 8 mL Vacutainer Cell Preparation Tubes, PBMCs were isolated by centrifugation and then cryopreserved. Purified CD4+ and CD8+ fractions were generated only in cases for which an additional PBMC sample was available. Magnetically labelled cells were removed on LS columns in a quadroMACS separator, and the flow-through was collected as the purified fraction.

What the work shows at the level of the full study, not this receptor alone: A significant rise by C4D1 was seen in CD4+ but not CD8+ TCR diversity (p=0.0027 vs p=0.16), with the rise being most apparent in complete responders (p=0.02). Only a single clinical trial cohort was studied, and what caused the repertoire differences, possibly disease activity or prior therapy, remained undefined. Lower diversity was observed in patients in whom nivolumab was started less than 1 year after ASCT, and these patients were excluded from later analyses so that confounding by immune reconstitution would be avoided. Baseline TCR diversity was reported to be lower in newly diagnosed patients than in healthy donors and to be lower still in relapsed/refractory patients. Among trial patients, those achieving complete response had baseline diversity similar to that of newly diagnosed patients, while diversity was significantly lower in partial responders and progressors.

The sample in question was CD4+ T cells from blood, obtained at baseline. The chain uses TRBV5-4 and TRBJ2-3; the D gene assignment is ambiguous. The TCR sequence derives from a human donor with classical Hodgkin lymphoma. The sequence in DNA is TGTGCCAGCTTCAGAAGGAACCTTAGCACAGATACGCAGTATTTT. It codes for CASFRRNLSTDTQYF.